A selection of T cell receptor beta chains follows, all from one sample in a study of memory CD4+ T cells and cytomegalovirus serostatus. Here immunoSEQ multiplex PCR was the method, and the copy in TCRdb shows in-frame clones only, minus some. The table has under 85,000 clones, roughly 78% seen once; the top ten hold 2% to 3%. Sequencing input: memory CD4+ T cells from blood. Every receptor here comes from an adult in good health and CMV-seropositive. The CDR3 runs from the conserved cysteine through the conserved F or W. The D gene is left open where the match is weak. Clone size is stated in some rows and not others, as once, few, many or a class when expanded.

NA,NA,TRBJ2-1,TRBV19,CASGLAVNEQFF,TGTGCCAGTGGTCTAGCAGTCAATGAGCAGTTCTTC
NA,NA,TRBJ1-3,TRBV30,CAWKQGVGTIYF,TGTGCCTGGAAACAGGGTGTGGGCACCATATATTTT
NA,NA,TRBJ2-3,TRBV7-2,CASSLAGGAFTDTQYF,TGTGCCAGCAGCTTAGCGGGGGGGGCGTTCACAGATACGCAGTATTTT
TRBD2,NA,TRBJ2-5,TRBV19,CASTVTSGETQYF,TGTGCCAGTACCGTGACTAGCGGGGAGACCCAGTACTTC
NA,NA,TRBJ2-7,TRBV30,CAWSLAGARVEQYF,TGTGCCTGGAGCCTTGCGGGGGCGAGGGTCGAGCAGTACTTC
NA,few,TRBJ1-1,TRBV19,CASSMSTEAFF,TGTGCCAGTAGTATGTCCACTGAAGCTTTCTTT
TRBD1,NA,TRBJ2-1,TRBV5-4,CASSRPGTGSNEQFF,TGTGCCAGCAGTCGGCCGGGGACAGGGTCCAATGAGCAGTTCTTC
TRBD1,once,TRBJ2-3,TRBV5-1,CASSGGQSTDTQYF,TGCGCCAGCAGCGGGGGACAGAGCACAGATACGCAGTATTTT
NA,NA,TRBJ1-1,TRBV18,CASSPAPGVGGGSAAEAFF,TGTGCCAGCTCACCAGCTCCAGGGGTCGGGGGGGGATCGGCGGCTGAAGCTTTCTTT
NA,NA,TRBJ2-3,TRBV5-6,CASSLLGEADTQYF,TGTGCCAGCAGCTTGTTGGGCGAGGCAGATACGCAGTATTTT
NA,NA,TRBJ2-7,TRBV11-2,CASSLAYLGGYEQYF,TGTGCCAGCAGCTTAGCTTATTTGGGCGGCTACGAGCAGTACTTC
NA,NA,TRBJ1-5,TRBV5-1,CASSLEGASNQPQHF,TGCGCCAGCAGCCTGGAGGGTGCGAGCAATCAGCCCCAGCATTTT
TRBD1,NA,TRBJ1-1,TRBV7-9,CASRKGAGPFEAFF,TGTGCCAGCCGAAAGGGGGCTGGCCCTTTTGAAGCTTTCTTT
NA,NA,TRBJ1-2,TRBV28,CASSSAREDYGYTF,TGTGCCAGCAGTTCCGCCCGGGAAGACTATGGCTACACCTTC
TRBD2,NA,TRBJ2-2,TRBV6-1,CASSEAGIGLVLPGELFF,TGTGCCAGCAGTGAAGCGGGGATCGGACTAGTTCTTCCCGGGGAGCTGTTTTTT
NA,NA,TRBJ1-4,TRBV7-2,CASSSQVGTNEKLFF,TGTGCCAGCAGCTCCCAGGTCGGGACTAATGAAAAACTGTTTTTT
NA,NA,TRBJ1-3,TRBV29-1,CSVGYSGGNTIYF,TGCAGCGTTGGATACAGTGGGGGAAACACCATATATTTT
NA,NA,TRBJ2-1,TRBV7-9,CASRPGTRFGEQFF,TGTGCCAGCAGGCCCGGGACTCGTTTCGGTGAGCAGTTCTTC
TRBD2,NA,TRBJ2-1,TRBV18,CASSPESSGQNEQFF,TGTGCCAGCTCACCGGAGTCTAGCGGTCAAAATGAGCAGTTCTTC
NA,few,TRBJ1-5,TRBV9,CASSVGLGRGQPQHF,TGTGCCAGCAGCGTAGGCCTTGGGCGTGGACAGCCCCAGCATTTT
NA,NA,TRBJ1-4,TRBV14,CASSQDVGKLFF,TGTGCCAGCAGCCAAGATGTCGGAAAACTGTTTTTT
TRBD2,NA,TRBJ2-5,TRBV5-1,CASSLVASGAETQYF,TGCGCCAGCAGCTTGGTGGCTAGCGGGGCGGAGACCCAGTACTTC
TRBD1,NA,TRBJ1-2,TRBV6-6,CASSSPRDREYGYTF,TGTGCCAGCAGTTCGCCCCGGGACAGGGAATATGGCTACACCTTC
NA,NA,TRBJ2-6,TRBV28,CASRITGANVLTF,TGTGCCAGCAGGATCACTGGGGCCAACGTCCTGACTTTC